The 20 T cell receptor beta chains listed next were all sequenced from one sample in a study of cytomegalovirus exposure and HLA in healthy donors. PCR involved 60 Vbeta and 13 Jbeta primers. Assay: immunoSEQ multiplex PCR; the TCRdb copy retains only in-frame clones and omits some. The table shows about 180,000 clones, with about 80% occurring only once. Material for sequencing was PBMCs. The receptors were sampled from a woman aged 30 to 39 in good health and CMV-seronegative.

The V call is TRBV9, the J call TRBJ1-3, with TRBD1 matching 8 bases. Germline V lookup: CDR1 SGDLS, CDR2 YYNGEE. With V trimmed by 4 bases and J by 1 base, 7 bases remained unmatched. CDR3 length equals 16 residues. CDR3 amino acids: CASSTRTGGSGNTIYF. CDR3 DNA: TGTGCCAGCAGCACCAGAACAGGGGGGTCTGGAAACACCATATATTTT.

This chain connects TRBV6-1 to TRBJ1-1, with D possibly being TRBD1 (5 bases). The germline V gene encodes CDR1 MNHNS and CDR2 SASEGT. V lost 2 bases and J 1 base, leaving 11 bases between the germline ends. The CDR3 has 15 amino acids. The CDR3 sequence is CASSELRGGNTEAFF. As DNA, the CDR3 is TGTGCCAGCAGTGAACTCCGGGGGGGGAACACTGAAGCTTTCTTT.

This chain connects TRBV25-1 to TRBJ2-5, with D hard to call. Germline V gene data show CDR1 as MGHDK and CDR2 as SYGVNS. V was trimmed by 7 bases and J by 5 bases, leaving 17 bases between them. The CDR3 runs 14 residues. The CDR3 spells CASKDTLSQETQYF. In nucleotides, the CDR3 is TGTGCCAGCAAAGACACCCTAAGTCAGGAGACCCAGTACTTC. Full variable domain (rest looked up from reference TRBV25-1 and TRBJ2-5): EADIYQTPRYLVIGTGKKITLECSQTMGHDKMYWYQQDPGMELHLIHYSYGVNSTEKGDLSSESTVSRIRTEHFPLTLESARPSHTSQYLCASKDTLSQETQYFGPGTRLLVL.

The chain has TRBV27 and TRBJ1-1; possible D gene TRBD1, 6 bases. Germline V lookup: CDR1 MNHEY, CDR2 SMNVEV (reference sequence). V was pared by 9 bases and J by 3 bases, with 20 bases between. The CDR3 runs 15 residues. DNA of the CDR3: TGTGCCAGTTCTTCACCAGGGGATAGGGACACTGAAGCTTTCTTT. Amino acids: CASSSPGDRDTEAFF.

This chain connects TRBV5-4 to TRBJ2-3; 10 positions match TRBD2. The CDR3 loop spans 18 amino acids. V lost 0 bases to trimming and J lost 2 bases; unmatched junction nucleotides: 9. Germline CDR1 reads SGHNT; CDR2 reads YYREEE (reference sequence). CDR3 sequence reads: CASSLAGASGGTTDTQYF. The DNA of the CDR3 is TGTGCCAGCAGCTTGGCCGGGGCTAGCGGGGGTACCACAGATACGCAGTATTTT.

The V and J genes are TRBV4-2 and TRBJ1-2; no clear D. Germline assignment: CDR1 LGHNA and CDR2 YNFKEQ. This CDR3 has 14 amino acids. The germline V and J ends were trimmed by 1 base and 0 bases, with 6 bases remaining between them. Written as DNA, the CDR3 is TGTGCCAGCAGCCAAGCTACGTCTAACTATGGCTACACCTTC. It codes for CASSQATSNYGYTF.

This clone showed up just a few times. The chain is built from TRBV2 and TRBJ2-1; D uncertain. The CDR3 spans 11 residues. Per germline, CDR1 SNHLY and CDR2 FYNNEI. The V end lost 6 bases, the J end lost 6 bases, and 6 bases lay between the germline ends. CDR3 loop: CASRRVNEQFF. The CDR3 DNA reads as TGTGCCAGCAGACGCGTCAATGAGCAGTTCTTC.

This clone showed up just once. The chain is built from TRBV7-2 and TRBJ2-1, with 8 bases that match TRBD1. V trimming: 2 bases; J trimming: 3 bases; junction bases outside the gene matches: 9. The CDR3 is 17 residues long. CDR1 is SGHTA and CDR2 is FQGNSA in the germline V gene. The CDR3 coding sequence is TGTGCCAGCAGCTTAAGGAGACAGGGGCACTACTACAATGAGCAGTTCTTC. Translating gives CASSLRRQGHYYNEQFF. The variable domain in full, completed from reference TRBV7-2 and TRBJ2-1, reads GAGVSQSPSNKVTEKGKDVELRCDPISGHTALYWYRQSLGQGLEFLIYFQGNSAPDKSGLPSDRFSAERTGGSVSTLTIQRTQQEDSAVYLCASSLRRQGHYYNEQFFGPGTRLTVL.

CDR3: CASSLTGGRPNEQFF. The DNA for the CDR3 is TGCGCCAGCAGCTTGACAGGGGGCCGCCCCAATGAGCAGTTCTTC. The chain is built from TRBV5-1 and TRBJ2-1; TRBD1 matches 9 bases. Germline trimming cut 1 base from V and 6 bases from J; bases unmatched to any gene: 5. The CDR3 has 15 residues. Germline loops: CDR1 SGHRS, CDR2 YFSETQ.

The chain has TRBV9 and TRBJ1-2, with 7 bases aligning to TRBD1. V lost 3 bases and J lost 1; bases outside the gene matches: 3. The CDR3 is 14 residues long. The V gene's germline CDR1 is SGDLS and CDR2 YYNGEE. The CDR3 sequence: CASSEGQFNYGYTF. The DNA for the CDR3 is TGTGCCAGCAGCGAGGGACAGTTTAACTATGGCTACACCTTC.

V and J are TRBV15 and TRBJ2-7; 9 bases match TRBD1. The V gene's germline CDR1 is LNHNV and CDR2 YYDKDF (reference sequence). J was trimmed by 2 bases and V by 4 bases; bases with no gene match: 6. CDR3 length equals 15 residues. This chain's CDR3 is CATSKGTGNTYEQYF. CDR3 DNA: TGTGCCACCAGCAAGGGGACAGGGAACACCTACGAGCAGTACTTC.

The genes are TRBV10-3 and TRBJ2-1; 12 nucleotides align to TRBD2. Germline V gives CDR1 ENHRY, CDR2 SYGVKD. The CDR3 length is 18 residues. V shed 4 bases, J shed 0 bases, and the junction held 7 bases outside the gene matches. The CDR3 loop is CAISGGLAGISSYNEQFF. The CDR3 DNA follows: TGTGCCATCAGTGGCGGACTAGCGGGGATAAGCTCCTACAATGAGCAGTTCTTC.

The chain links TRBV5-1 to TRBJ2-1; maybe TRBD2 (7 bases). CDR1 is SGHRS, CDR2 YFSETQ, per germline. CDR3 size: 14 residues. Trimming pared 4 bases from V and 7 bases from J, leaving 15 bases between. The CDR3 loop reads CASSPVGGRNEQFF. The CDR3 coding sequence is TGCGCCAGCAGCCCAGTGGGGGGGCGTAATGAGCAGTTCTTC.

This CDR3 reads CASSFDRAVAFF. The CDR3 bases are TGCGCCAGCAGCTTCGACAGGGCAGTAGCTTTCTTT. This chain links TRBV5-1 with TRBJ1-1; 7 positions agree with TRBD1. V was pared by 2 bases and J by 10 bases, with 5 bases of the junction left unmatched. This CDR3 has 12 amino acids. Germline-derived CDR1 and CDR2 are SGHRS and YFSETQ.

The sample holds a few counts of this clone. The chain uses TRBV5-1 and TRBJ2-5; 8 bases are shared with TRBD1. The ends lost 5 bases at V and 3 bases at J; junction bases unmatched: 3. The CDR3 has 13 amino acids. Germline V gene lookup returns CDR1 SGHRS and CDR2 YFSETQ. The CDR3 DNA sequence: TGCGCCAGCAGGGAGGGACAGGAAGAGACCCAGTACTTC. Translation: CASREGQEETQYF.

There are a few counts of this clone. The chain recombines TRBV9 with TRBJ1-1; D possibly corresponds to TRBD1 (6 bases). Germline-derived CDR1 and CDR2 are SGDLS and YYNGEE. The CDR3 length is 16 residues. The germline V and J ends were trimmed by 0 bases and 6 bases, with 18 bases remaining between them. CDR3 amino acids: CASSVAGRGGLSEAFF. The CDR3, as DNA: TGTGCCAGCAGCGTAGCGGGACGCGGGGGCTTGTCTGAAGCTTTCTTT.

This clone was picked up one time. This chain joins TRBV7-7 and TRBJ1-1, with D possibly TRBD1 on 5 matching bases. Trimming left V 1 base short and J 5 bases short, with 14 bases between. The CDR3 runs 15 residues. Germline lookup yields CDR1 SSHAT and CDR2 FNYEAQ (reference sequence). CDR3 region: CASSLDWGSGTEAFF. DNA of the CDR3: TGTGCCAGCAGCTTAGACTGGGGCTCTGGGACTGAAGCTTTCTTT.

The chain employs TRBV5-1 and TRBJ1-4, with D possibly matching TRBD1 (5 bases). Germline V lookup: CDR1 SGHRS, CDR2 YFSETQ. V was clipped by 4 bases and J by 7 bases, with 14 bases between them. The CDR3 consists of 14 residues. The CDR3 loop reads CASSIDSTSEKLFF. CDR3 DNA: TGCGCCAGCAGCATTGACAGCACCAGTGAAAAACTGTTTTTT.

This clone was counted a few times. In nucleotides, the CDR3 is TGTGCCAGTAGTACCTCCTATGGGACAGGGACTGAAAAACTGTTTTTT. It is translated as CASSTSYGTGTEKLFF. This chain uses TRBV19 with TRBJ1-4; the match to TRBD1 covers 9 bases. This CDR3 comprises 16 residues. Germline CDR1 reads LNHDA; CDR2 reads SQIVND (reference sequence). Trimming removed 4 bases from V and 7 bases from J; junction bases left unmatched: 10.

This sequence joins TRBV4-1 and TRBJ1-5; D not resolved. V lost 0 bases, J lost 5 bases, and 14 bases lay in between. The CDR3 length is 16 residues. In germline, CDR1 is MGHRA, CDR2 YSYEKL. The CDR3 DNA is TGCGCCAGCAGCCAAGAGTCTGGCGGGCGATATCAGCCCCAGCATTTT. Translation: CASSQESGGRYQPQHF.